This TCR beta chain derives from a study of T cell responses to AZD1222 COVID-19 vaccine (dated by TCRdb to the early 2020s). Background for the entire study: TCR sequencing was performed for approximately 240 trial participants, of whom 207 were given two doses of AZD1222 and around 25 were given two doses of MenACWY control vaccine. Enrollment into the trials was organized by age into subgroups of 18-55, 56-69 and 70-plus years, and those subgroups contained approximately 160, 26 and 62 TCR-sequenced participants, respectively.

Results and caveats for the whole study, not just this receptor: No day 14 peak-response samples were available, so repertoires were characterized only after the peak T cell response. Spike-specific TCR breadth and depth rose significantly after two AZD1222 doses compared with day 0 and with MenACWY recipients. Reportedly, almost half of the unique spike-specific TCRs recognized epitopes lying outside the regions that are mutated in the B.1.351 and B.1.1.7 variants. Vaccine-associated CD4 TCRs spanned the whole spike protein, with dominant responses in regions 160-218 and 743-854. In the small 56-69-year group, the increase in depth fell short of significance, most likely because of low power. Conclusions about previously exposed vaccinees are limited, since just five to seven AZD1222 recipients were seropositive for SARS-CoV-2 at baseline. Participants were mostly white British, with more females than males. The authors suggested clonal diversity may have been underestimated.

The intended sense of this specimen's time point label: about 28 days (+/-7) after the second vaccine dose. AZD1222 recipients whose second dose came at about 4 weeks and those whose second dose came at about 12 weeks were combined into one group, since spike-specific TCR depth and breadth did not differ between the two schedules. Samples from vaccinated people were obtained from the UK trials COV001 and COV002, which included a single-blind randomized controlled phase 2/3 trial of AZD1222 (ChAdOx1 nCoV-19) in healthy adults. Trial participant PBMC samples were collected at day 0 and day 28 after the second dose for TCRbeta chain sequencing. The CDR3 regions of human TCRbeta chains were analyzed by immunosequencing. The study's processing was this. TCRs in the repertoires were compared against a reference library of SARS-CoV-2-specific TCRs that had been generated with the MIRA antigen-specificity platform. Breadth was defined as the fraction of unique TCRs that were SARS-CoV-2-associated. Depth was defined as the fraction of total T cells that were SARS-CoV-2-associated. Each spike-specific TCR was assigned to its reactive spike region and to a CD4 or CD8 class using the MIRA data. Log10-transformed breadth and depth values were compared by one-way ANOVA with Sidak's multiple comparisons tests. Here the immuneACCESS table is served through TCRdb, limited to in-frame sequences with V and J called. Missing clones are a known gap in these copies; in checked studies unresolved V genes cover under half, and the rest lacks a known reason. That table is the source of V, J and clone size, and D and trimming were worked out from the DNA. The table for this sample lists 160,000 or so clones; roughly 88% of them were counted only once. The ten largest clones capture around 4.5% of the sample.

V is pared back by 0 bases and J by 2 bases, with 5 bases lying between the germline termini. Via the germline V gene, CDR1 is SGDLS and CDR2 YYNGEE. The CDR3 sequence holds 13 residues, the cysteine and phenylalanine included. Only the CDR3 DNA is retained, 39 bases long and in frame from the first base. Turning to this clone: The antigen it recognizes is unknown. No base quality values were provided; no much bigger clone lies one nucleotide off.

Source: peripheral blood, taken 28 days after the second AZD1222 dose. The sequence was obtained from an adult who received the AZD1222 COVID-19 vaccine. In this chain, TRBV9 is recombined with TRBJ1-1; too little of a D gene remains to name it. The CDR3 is CASSVAANTEAFF. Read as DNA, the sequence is TGTGCCAGCAGCGTAGCCGCTAACACTGAAGCTTTCTTT. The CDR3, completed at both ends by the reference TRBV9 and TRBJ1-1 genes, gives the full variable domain DSGVTQTPKHLITATGQRVTLRCSPRSGDLSVYWYQQSLDQGLQFLIQYYNGEERAKGNILERFSAQQFPDLHSELNLSSLELGDSALYFCASSVAANTEAFFGQGTRLTVV.